This entry concerns a single T cell receptor beta chain. This library used approximately 0.4 ug RNA and molecular barcoded adaptors spanning alpha/delta and beta/gamma chains. TCRdb reprocessed the reads with MiXCR, giving one entry per CDR3 protein. The table shows nearly 60,000 distinct CDR3 sequences, with around an eighth occurring only once. Germline loops: CDR1 SQVTM, CDR2 ANQGSEA. V lost 4 bases to trimming and J lost 2 bases, with 12 bases between them. This CDR3 comprises 13 residues. The data originate from a study of read filtering for tumor transcriptome and immune sequencing. The origin of this receptor is a donor over 35 with multiple myeloma. The chain couples TRBV29-1 to TRBJ2-7; no reliable D call. The source material was a population of CD138-negative cells sorted from bone marrow. The CDR3 here is CSVGFVGAYEQYF. The CDR3 nucleotides read TGCAGCGTTGGATTCGTAGGAGCCTACGAGCAGTACTTC.